The present T cell receptor (beta chain) was sequenced within a study of shared clonotypes between healthy human individuals. Terminally differentiated effector memory CD45RA+ cells were excluded by CCR7 positive selection of CD45RO-negative cells. Comments on this clone: Its antigen is not identified.

Sequencing used immunoSEQ multiplex PCR; TCRdb keeps in-frame clones, though not all of them. The sample carries under 1 million clones, 96% recorded once. Study results and caveats: Relative to clonotypes present in all four donors, those not shared had lower generation probabilities. A small donor pool kept down the genetic and exposure-history diversity that was represented.

Sequencing was performed on naive CD8+ T cells sorted from blood. This TCR was sampled from a man aged 25 to 40 in good health.

The CDR3 here is CASISLDRRRYEQYF. The CDR3 DNA follows: TGTGCCAGCATCTCCCTGGACAGGAGAAGATACGAGCAGTACTTC. The chain links TRBV7-9 to TRBJ2-7; TRBD1 matches at 7 bases. Looked up from germline, CDR1 is SEHNR and CDR2 is FQNEAQ (reference sequence). The CDR3 sequence is 15 residues long. With 7 bases clipped from V and 4 bases from J, the junction kept 13 bases outside the gene matches.